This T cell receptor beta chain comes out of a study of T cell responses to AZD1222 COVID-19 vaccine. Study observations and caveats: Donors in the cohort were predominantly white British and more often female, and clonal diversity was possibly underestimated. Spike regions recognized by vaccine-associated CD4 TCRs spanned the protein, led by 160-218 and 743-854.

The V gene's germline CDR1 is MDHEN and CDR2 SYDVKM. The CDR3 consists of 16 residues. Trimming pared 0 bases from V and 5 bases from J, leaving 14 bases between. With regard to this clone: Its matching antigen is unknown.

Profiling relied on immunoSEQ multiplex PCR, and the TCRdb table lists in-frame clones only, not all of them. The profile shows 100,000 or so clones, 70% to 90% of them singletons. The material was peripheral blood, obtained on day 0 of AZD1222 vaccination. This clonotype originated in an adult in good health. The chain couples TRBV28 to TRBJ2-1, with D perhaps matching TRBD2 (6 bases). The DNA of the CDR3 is TGTGCCAGCAGTTTATGGCCGAGCTCGGGAGACAATGAGCAGTTCTTC. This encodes CASSLWPSSGDNEQFF.